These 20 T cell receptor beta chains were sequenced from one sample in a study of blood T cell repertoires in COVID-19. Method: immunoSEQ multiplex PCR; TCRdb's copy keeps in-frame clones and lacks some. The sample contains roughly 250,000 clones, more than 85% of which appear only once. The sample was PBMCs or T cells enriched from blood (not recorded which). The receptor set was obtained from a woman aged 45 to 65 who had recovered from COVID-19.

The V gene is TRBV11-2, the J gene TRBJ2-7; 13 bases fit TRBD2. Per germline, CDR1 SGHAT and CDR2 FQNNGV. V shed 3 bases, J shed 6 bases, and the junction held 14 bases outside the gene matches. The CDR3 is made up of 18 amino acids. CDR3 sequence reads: CASSFNSLILAGGGEQYF. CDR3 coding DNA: TGTGCCAGCAGCTTCAATAGCCTAATACTAGCGGGAGGGGGCGAGCAGTACTTC.

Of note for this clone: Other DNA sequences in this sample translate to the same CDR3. CDR3 in DNA: TGTGCCAGCAGCTTGGGAACTAGCGGCTACAATGAGCAGTTCTTC. Translated: CASSLGTSGYNEQFF. The chain carries TRBV5-6 and TRBJ2-1; 8 bases match TRBD2. From germline, CDR1 is SGHDT and CDR2 YYEEEE. The CDR3 has 15 amino acids. The V segment lost 0 bases and the J segment 3 bases; nucleotides outside the gene matches: 2. Drawing the rest from reference TRBV5-6 and TRBJ2-1, the complete variable domain is DAGVTQSPTHLIKTRGQQVTLRCSPKSGHDTVSWYQQALGQGPQFIFQYYEEEERQRGNFPDRFSGHQFPNYSSELNVNALLLGDSALYLCASSLGTSGYNEQFFGPGTRLTVL.

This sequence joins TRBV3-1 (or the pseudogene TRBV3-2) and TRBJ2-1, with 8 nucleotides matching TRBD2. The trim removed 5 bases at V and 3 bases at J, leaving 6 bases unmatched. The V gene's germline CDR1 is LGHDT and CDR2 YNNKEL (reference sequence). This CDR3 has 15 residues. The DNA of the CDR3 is TGTGCCAGCAGCTTAAGCGGGAGTCGCTACAATGAGCAGTTCTTC. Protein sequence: CASSLSGSRYNEQFF.

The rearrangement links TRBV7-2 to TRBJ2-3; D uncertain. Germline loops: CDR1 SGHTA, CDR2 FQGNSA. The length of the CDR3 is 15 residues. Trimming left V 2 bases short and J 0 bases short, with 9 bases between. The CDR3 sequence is CASSLFRRSTDTQYF. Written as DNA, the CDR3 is TGTGCCAGCAGCTTATTCCGGAGAAGCACAGATACGCAGTATTTT.

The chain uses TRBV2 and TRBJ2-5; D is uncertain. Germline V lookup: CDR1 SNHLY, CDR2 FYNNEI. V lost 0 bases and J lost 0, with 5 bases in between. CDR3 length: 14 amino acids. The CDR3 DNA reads TGTGCCAGCAGTGAAGCGGCCTACCAAGAGACCCAGTACTTC. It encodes CASSEAAYQETQYF.

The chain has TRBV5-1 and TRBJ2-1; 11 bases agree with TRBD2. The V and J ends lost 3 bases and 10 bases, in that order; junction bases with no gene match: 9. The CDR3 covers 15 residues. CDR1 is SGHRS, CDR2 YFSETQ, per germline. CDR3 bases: TGCGCCAGCAGCTCGGGACTAGCGGCCGCGGCGGAGCAGTTCTTC. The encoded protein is CASSSGLAAAAEQFF. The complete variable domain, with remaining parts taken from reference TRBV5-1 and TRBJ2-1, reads KAGVTQTPRYLIKTRGQQVTLSCSPISGHRSVSWYQQTPGQGLQFLFEYFSETQRNKGNFPGRFSGRQFSNSRSEMNVSTLELGDSALYLCASSSGLAAAAEQFFGPGTRLTVL.

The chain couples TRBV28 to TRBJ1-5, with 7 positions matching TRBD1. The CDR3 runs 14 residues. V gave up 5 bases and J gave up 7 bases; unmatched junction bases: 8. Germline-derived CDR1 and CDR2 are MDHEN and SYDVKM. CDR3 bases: TGTGCCAGCAGTCTTACAGGGGACCGGCAGCCCCAGCATTTT. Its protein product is CASSLTGDRQPQHF.

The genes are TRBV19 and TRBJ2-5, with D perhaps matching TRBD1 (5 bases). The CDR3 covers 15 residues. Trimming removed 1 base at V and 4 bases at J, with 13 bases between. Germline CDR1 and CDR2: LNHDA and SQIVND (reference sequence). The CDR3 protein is CASSIGPGLGETQYF. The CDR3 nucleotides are TGTGCCAGTAGTATAGGTCCAGGGTTGGGAGAGACCCAGTACTTC.

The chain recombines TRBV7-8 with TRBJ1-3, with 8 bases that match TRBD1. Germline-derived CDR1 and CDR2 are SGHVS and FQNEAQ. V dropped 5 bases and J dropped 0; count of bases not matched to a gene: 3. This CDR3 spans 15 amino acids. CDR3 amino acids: CASSRGTGSGNTIYF. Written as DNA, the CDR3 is TGTGCCAGCAGCCGCGGGACAGGCTCTGGAAACACCATATATTTT. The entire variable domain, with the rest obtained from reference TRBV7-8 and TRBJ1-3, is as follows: GAGVSQSPRYKVAKRGQDVALRCDPISGHVSLFWYQQALGQGPEFLTYFQNEAQLDKSGLPSDRFFAERPEGSVSTLKIQRTQQEDSAVYLCASSRGTGSGNTIYFGEGSWLTVV.

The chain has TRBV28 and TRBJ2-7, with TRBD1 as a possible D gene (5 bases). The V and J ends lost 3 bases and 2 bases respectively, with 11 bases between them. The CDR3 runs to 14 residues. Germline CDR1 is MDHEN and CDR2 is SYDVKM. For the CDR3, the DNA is TGTGCCAGCAGTTTCTTAGGGGAAACCTACGAGCAGTACTTC. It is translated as CASSFLGETYEQYF.

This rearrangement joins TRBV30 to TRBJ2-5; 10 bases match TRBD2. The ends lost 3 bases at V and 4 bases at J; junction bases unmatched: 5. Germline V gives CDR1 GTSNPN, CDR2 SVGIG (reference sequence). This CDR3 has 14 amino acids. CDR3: CAWRLAGSSETQYF. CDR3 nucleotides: TGTGCCTGGAGACTAGCGGGAAGTTCAGAGACCCAGTACTTC.

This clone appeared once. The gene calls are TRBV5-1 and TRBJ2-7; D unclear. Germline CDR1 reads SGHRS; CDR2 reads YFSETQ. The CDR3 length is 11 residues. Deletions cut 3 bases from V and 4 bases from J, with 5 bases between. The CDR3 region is CASSSQYEQYF. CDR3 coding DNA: TGCGCCAGCAGCTCCCAGTACGAGCAGTACTTC. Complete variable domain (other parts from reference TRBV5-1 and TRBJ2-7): KAGVTQTPRYLIKTRGQQVTLSCSPISGHRSVSWYQQTPGQGLQFLFEYFSETQRNKGNFPGRFSGRQFSNSRSEMNVSTLELGDSALYLCASSSQYEQYFGPGTRLTVT.

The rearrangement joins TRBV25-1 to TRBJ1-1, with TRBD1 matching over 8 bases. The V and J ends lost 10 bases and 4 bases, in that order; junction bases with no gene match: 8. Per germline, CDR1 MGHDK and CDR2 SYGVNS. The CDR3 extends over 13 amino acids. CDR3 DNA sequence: TGTGCCACCGCAAGACAGGGGTCCACTGAAGCTTTCTTT. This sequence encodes CATARQGSTEAFF.

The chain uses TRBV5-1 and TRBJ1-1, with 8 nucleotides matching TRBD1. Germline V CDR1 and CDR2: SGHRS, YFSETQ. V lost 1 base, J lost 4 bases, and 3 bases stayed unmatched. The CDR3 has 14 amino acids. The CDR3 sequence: CASSLRTGPTEAFF. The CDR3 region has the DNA TGCGCCAGCAGCTTGAGGACAGGGCCCACTGAAGCTTTCTTT.

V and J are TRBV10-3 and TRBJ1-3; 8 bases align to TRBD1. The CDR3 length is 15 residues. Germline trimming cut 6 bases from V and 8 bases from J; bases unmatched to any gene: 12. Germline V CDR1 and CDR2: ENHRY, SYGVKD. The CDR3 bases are TGTGCCATCAGGGACTCAGGGGGCGCAGGGGACACCATATATTTT. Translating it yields CAIRDSGGAGDTIYF.

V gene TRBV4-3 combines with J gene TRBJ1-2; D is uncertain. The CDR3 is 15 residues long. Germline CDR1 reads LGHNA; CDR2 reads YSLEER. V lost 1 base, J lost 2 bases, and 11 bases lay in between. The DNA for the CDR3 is TGCGCCAGCAGCCAAGGTTTTTACTTAAACTATGGCTACACCTTC. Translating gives CASSQGFYLNYGYTF.

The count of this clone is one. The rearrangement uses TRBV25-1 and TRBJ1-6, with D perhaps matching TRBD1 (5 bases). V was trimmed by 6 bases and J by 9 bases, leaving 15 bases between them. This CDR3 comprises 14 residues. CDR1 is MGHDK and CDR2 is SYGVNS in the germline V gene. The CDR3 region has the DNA TGTGCCAGCAGCCCATCAGGGAATCTTTCACCCCTCCACTTT. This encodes CASSPSGNLSPLHF.

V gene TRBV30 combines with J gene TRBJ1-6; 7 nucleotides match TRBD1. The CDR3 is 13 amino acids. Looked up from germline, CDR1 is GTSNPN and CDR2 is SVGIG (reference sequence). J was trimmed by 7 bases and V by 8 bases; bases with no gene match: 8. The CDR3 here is CAPRDSRNSPLHF. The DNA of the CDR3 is TGTGCCCCAAGGGACAGTCGGAATTCACCCCTCCACTTT.

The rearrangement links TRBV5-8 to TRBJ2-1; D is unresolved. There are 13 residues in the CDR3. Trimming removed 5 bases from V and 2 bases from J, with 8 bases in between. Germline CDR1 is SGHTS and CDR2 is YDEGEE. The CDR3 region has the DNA TGTGCCAGCAGGGCAGATCCCTACAATGAGCAGTTCTTC. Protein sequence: CASRADPYNEQFF.

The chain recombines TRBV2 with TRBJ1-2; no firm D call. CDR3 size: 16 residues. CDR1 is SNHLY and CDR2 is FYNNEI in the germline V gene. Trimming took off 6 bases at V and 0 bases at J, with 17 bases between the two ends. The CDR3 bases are TGTGCCAGCAGAGGCGAAATACAGCTTGCTAACTATGGCTACACCTTC. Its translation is CASRGEIQLANYGYTF.